The text below deals with one TCR beta chain. The protocol was immunoSEQ multiplex PCR, while the TCRdb copy is restricted to in-frame clones and leaves out a portion. The data hold some 53,000 clones, with under 98% observed a single time. The entry originates in a study of siplizumab effects on memory and regulatory T cells. Germline V CDR1 and CDR2: SGHVS, FQNEAQ. The CDR3 is made up of 14 amino acids. Trimming removed 5 bases at V and 4 bases at J, with 14 bases between. The clonotype originates from a human donor in good health. V usage is TRBV7-8 and J usage is TRBJ1-1; possible D gene TRBD1, 5 bases. Sequencing was done on a sample of naive CD4+ T cells sorted from blood. This CDR3 is CASSAPGRLTEAFF. The CDR3, as DNA: TGTGCCAGCAGCGCACCGGGACGGCTCACTGAAGCTTTCTTT.